The 3 T cell receptor beta chains below all came from one sample that was sequenced in a study of CD8 T cells in ankylosing spondylitis. General study findings and limits: One TCR beta motif, made up of 7 or 8 highly homologous variants, appeared characteristic of ankylosing spondylitis blood.

No antigens are known for them. TCRdb called the 5' RACE reads again in MiXCR, with one record for every CDR3 protein. The table shows just under 550,000 distinct CDR3 sequences, with approximately 12% occurring only once. The sample was blood, either unsorted or a sorted T cell fraction (not recorded which). The receptors were gathered from a male donor with ankylosing spondylitis.

The genes are TRBV20-1 and TRBJ1-1, with D uncertain. V lost 6 bases and J lost 4, with 15 bases in between. The CDR3 spans 13 residues. Germline assignment: CDR1 DFQATT and CDR2 SNEGSKA (reference sequence). The CDR3 region is CSAASGIGTEAFF. CDR3 coding DNA: TGCAGTGCGGCGTCGGGGATTGGCACTGAAGCTTTCTTT.

This clonotype was observed at least ten times. This chain links TRBV5-1 with TRBJ2-3; 9 bases match TRBD2. Trimming removed 0 bases from V and 2 bases from J; junction bases left unmatched: 10. The germline gives CDR1 SGHRS, CDR2 YFSETQ. The CDR3 runs to 18 residues. CDR3 loop: CASSLGQILAGTTDTQYF. DNA of the CDR3: TGCGCCAGCAGCTTGGGGCAGATTCTAGCGGGAACCACAGATACGCAGTATTTT.

The rearrangement uses TRBV24-1 and TRBJ2-5; TRBD1 agrees at 8 bases. Germline CDR1 is KGHDR and CDR2 is SFDVKD. The CDR3 spans 17 residues. V gave up 4 bases and J gave up 1 base; unmatched junction bases: 10. The CDR3 region has the DNA TGTGCCACCAGTGACCCGAGGGGGACAGGTCCCCAAGAGACCCAGTACTTC. Its protein product is CATSDPRGTGPQETQYF.